The rows below give T cell receptor beta chains drawn from one sample of a study of blood T cell repertoires in COVID-19. Clones were sequenced by immunoSEQ multiplex PCR, and TCRdb holds only the in-frame ones, with some missing. Among 25,000 to 35,000 clones listed, roughly 88% were seen once. The material sequenced was peripheral blood. These receptors were taken from a man aged 55 to 70 with COVID-19, enrolled during active disease. Each CDR3 is given with its conserved first and last residue.

TRBV13	16	TRBJ1-5	CASSLGDRGFAQPQHF
TRBV27	12	TRBJ2-1	CATSGGYNEQFF
TRBV27	13	TRBJ2-2	CASSMSPTGELFF
TRBV12-3/TRBV12-4	13	TRBJ1-1	CASTLEANTEAFF
TRBV7-9	13	TRBJ1-2	CASSHSGNYGYTF
TRBV5-1	14	TRBJ1-1	CASQPAQVNTEAFF
TRBV4-2	12	TRBJ2-2	CASSTQDGELFF
TRBV5-1	15	TRBJ2-3	CASSSAGGGTDTQYF
TRBV10-3	12	TRBJ2-5	CAISEQQETQYF
TRBV28	14	TRBJ2-7	CASCGGPWWYEQYF
TRBV30	12	TRBJ2-5	CAWGDRGETQYF
TRBV6-2/TRBV6-3	19	TRBJ1-5	CASSSRPGLSGRHNQPQHF
TRBV6-1	14	TRBJ2-7	CASSELGLSYEQYF
TRBV28	13	TRBJ2-7	CASSVAGGQLEYF
TRBV28	12	TRBJ1-5	CASSPVGQPQHF
TRBV25-1	15	TRBJ1-1	CASSSSSGTEVEAFF
TRBV5-5	15	TRBJ1-5	CASSTSGYSNQPQHF
TRBV7-2	14	TRBJ1-5	CASSLSRGGQPQHF
TRBV29-1	12	TRBJ1-5	CRPSPGYQPQHF
TRBV2	14	TRBJ1-2	CASSEYRTSYGYTF
TRBV11-2	13	TRBJ2-7	CASGEAPFDEQYF
TRBV19	16	TRBJ1-3	CASTDRARLTGNTIYF
TRBV6-4	14	TRBJ2-3	CASSEEIWADTQYF
TRBV9	16	TRBJ2-1	CASSVEGRGSYNEQFF
TRBV30	13	TRBJ1-2	CAWSRDRPRGYTF
TRBV27	15	TRBJ2-1	CASAPGQRGYNEQFF
TRBV10-1	14	TRBJ1-4	CASSESTSNEKLFF
TRBV4-2	19	TRBJ2-6	CASSQGGLAEISGANVLTF
TRBV30	15	TRBJ2-1	CAWRRLASSYNEQFF
TRBV5-4	16	TRBJ2-7	CASSLAGEGLSYEQYF
TRBV7-2	14	TRBJ1-1	CASRGRDRRPEAFF
TRBV9	13	TRBJ2-5	CASSVGGGETQYF
TRBV4-2	20	TRBJ2-1	CASSPIQDRASGRAPNEQFF
TRBV27	14	TRBJ1-3	CASSLRRGGNTIYF
TRBV2	15	TRBJ2-3	CASSPAEREGGSQYF
TRBV5-1	15	TRBJ2-2	CASSDGHAGSGELFF
TRBV28	13	TRBJ1-5	CASTLTENQPQHF
TRBV6-5	14	TRBJ2-5	CASSTQTGAVTQYF
TRBV6-5	14	TRBJ2-1	CASSPRGAYNEQFF
TRBV4-2	16	TRBJ1-5	CASSPLDEGAGQPQHF
TRBV16	15	TRBJ1-4	CASSRADRSNEKLFF
TRBV5-1	14	TRBJ1-6	CASRSGDRESPLHF
TRBV5-6	14	TRBJ1-1	CASRLYRGRTEAFF
TRBV7-8	12	TRBJ2-5	CASSPPSETQYF
TRBV27	14	TRBJ2-7	CASSLVGETSEQYF
TRBV2	15	TRBJ2-2	CASTKDPTGAGELFF
TRBV30	20	TRBJ2-6	CAWIGRVSGRKISGANVLTF
TRBV29-1	13	TRBJ1-2	CSVEGQTNYGYTF
TRBV28	13	TRBJ2-2	CAARQSYTGELFF
TRBV7-2	16	TRBJ2-7	CASSPDLAGGPNEQYF
TRBV28	15	TRBJ1-4	CASSLFRASGEKLFF